This TCR beta chain was recorded in a study of blood T cell repertoires in COVID-19. As processed by the authors: Estimation of nucleated cell counts was performed using reference gene primer amplification. Some clones are missing from TCRdb's copy, which holds only in-frame ones; the method was immunoSEQ multiplex PCR. For V, J and clone size, that table is used; D and trimming come from the DNA. The sample has about 670,000 clones; approximately 90% are singletons. V gave up 6 bases and J gave up 3 bases, with 15 bases separating them. Germline V gene lookup returns CDR1 MNHEY and CDR2 SVGAGI. This CDR3 is built from 15 residues.

The sequencing sample was made of peripheral blood. V and J are TRBV6-5 and TRBJ1-5; D remains unclear. The TCR comes from a woman in her late teens or twenties with acute or convalescent COVID-19. DNA of the CDR3: TGTGCCAGCAGCCCCATGGGGAGCAACAATCAGCCCCAGCATTTT. This encodes CASSPMGSNNQPQHF.